Each of the 19 T cell receptor beta chains below was sequenced from the same sample in a study of siplizumab effects on memory and regulatory T cells (dated by TCRdb to the late 2010s). The library was generated by the immunoSEQ multiplex PCR assay. TCRdb provides this immuneACCESS table in a form limited to in-frame rearrangements. Some clones are lacking; in checked studies, under half of them reflect an unresolved V gene, and why the rest are absent is not known. The sample table holds about 15,000 clones, of which approximately 46% were seen once. Together, the top ten hold 7.8% of the sample. Mixed lymphocyte reaction cells were cocultured at 37°C for about 6 days. For these TCRs, the target antigens are not known. Sequencing was done on a sample of CFSE-low (dividing) CD4+ T cells sorted from an allogeneic mixed lymphocyte reaction. These receptors all come from a human donor in good health; the cells came from an allogeneic mixed lymphocyte reaction. Some clones in this sample may be carry-over from other donors' samples.

This clone was counted a few times. V is TRBV5-8 and J is TRBJ1-2; 9 positions agree with TRBD1. The germline gives CDR1 SGHTS, CDR2 YDEGEE. This CDR3 is 15 amino acids long. V gave up 4 bases and J gave up 8 bases; unmatched junction bases: 12. CDR3 in amino acids: CASSPRDRVIKGYTF. In nucleotides, the CDR3 is TGTGCCAGCAGCCCCCGGGACAGGGTGATAAAGGGCTACACCTTC.

The rearrangement uses TRBV11-3 and TRBJ2-7, with a tentative D call TRBD1 (6 bases). Looked up from germline, CDR1 is SGHNT and CDR2 is YENEEA. V dropped 2 bases and J dropped 1 base, with 9 bases sitting between them. CDR3 length equals 14 residues. Here the CDR3 DNA reads TGTGCCAGCAGCTTACAGGGGCGTTCCTACGAGCAGTACTTC. Amino acid sequence: CASSLQGRSYEQYF.

The chain employs TRBV19 and TRBJ2-5; 10 bases are shared with TRBD2. The DNA end is more similar to TRBJ2-7, so the J call may be wrong. CDR3 length: 16 residues. Germline CDR1 LNHDA, CDR2 SQIVND (reference sequence). The CDR3 sequence is CASSIETLAGNYEQYF. As DNA, the CDR3 is TGTGCCAGTAGTATAGAAACACTAGCGGGAAACTACGAGCAGTACTTC.

CDR3 nucleotides: TGTGCCAGCAGCCGAGGGGAATTCTACGAGCAGTACTTC. Its translation is CASSRGEFYEQYF. The chain links TRBV5-5 to TRBJ2-7, with D tentatively TRBD1 or TRBD2 (5 bases each). V was pared by 4 bases and J by 3 bases, with 11 bases between. Germline CDR1 is SGHKS and CDR2 is YYEKEE (reference sequence). The length of the CDR3 is 13 residues. Together with reference TRBV5-5 and TRBJ2-7, the CDR3 gives the full variable domain: DAGVTQSPTHLIKTRGQQVTLRCSPISGHKSVSWYQQVLGQGPQFIFQYYEKEERGRGNFPDRFSARQFPNYSSELNVNALLLGDSALYLCASSRGEFYEQYFGPGTRLTVT.

The gene calls are TRBV10-3 and TRBJ2-2; TRBD2 might be the D (5 bases). Germline CDR1 ENHRY, CDR2 SYGVKD. V was shortened by 4 bases and J by 6 bases, with 18 bases between the two germline ends. The CDR3 loop spans 16 amino acids. The CDR3 DNA reads as TGTGCCATCAGTGCGACTCGAGGAGGTCAAGCCGGGGAGCTGTTTTTT. Protein product: CAISATRGGQAGELFF.

The rearrangement uses TRBV7-3 and TRBJ2-7; no reliable D call. In germline, CDR1 is SGHTA, CDR2 FQGTGA. V gave up 2 bases and J gave up 3 bases, with 8 bases separating them. The CDR3 is made up of 13 amino acids. CDR3 sequence: CASSLESSYEQYF. The CDR3 DNA reads TGTGCCAGCAGCTTAGAGTCGAGCTACGAGCAGTACTTC.

The genes are TRBV6-5 and TRBJ1-1, with TRBD1 as a possible D gene (5 bases). The CDR3 sequence is 14 residues long. V lost 2 bases, J lost 1 base, and 8 bases lay in between. Germline V gene sequence: CDR1 MNHEY, CDR2 SVGAGI. CDR3: CASSYADRNTEAFF. CDR3 DNA sequence: TGTGCCAGCAGTTACGCAGACAGGAACACTGAAGCTTTCTTT.

This clone was recorded a few times. The chain carries TRBV18 and TRBJ1-1; TRBD1 agrees at 7 bases. In germline, CDR1 is KGHSH, CDR2 LQKENI. Trimming cost V 7 bases and J 1 base; bases outside gene matches: 9. The CDR3 is made up of 15 amino acids. CDR3 loop: CASLQGMQRNTEAFF. The CDR3 DNA reads TGTGCCAGCTTACAGGGGATGCAGCGGAACACTGAAGCTTTCTTT. Looking up the rest from reference TRBV18 and TRBJ1-1 gives the full variable domain: NAGVMQNPRHLVRRRGQEARLRCSPMKGHSHVYWYRQLPEEGLKFMVYLQKENIIDESGMPKERFSAEFPKEGPSILRIQQVVRGDSAAYFCASLQGMQRNTEAFFGQGTRLTVV.

The V gene is TRBV10-2, the J gene TRBJ1-4; TRBD1 matches at 11 bases. The CDR3 consists of 14 residues. The junction had 3 bases not matched to a gene; V was cut back by 5 bases and J by 7 bases. Germline V gene data show CDR1 as WSHSY and CDR2 as SAAADI. CDR3 bases: TGCGCCAGCAGTCGAGGGACAGGGGGTGAAAAACTGTTTTTT. Its protein product is CASSRGTGGEKLFF.

This clone is medium-sized within its sample. CDR3: CASSLQGAEQYF. The CDR3 region has the DNA TGCGCCAGCAGCTTACAGGGGGCCGAGCAGTACTTC. The chain has TRBV5-1 and TRBJ2-7; 9 bases are a match to TRBD1. The CDR3 extends over 12 amino acids. J gave up 6 bases and V 2 bases, and 0 bases lay outside the gene matches. From germline, CDR1 is SGHRS and CDR2 YFSETQ. Filled out from reference TRBV5-1 and TRBJ2-7, the complete variable domain reads KAGVTQTPRYLIKTRGQQVTLSCSPISGHRSVSWYQQTPGQGLQFLFEYFSETQRNKGNFPGRFSGRQFSNSRSEMNVSTLELGDSALYLCASSLQGAEQYFGPGTRLTVT.

The gene calls are TRBV7-6 and TRBJ2-2, with unresolved D. This CDR3 spans 15 amino acids. The V end was cut by 5 bases, the J end by 1 base, with 11 bases between. The germline V gene has CDR1 SGHVS and CDR2 FNYEAQ. The CDR3 loop reads CASSPQALNTGELFF. CDR3 sequence (DNA): TGTGCCAGCAGCCCACAAGCCTTGAACACCGGGGAGCTGTTTTTT. The full variable domain, rest sourced from reference TRBV7-6 and TRBJ2-2, is GAGVSQSPRYKVTKRGQDVALRCDPISGHVSLYWYRQALGQGPEFLTYFNYEAQQDKSGLPNDRFSAERPEGSISTLTIQRTEQRDSAMYRCASSPQALNTGELFFGEGSRLTVL.

This sequence joins TRBV6-5 and TRBJ1-2; the match to TRBD1 covers 8 bases. Germline V gene sequence: CDR1 MNHEY, CDR2 SVGAGI. Unmatched junction bases numbered 7, after V lost 6 bases and J lost 7 bases. This CDR3 has 13 amino acids. The CDR3 nucleotides are TGTGCCAGCAGCTCATCAGGGGGCTCTGGCTACACCTTC. Translation: CASSSSGGSGYTF.

This clone was seen only a few times. The chain uses TRBV19 and TRBJ2-7; TRBD1 agrees at 9 bases. This CDR3 comprises 15 residues. The J segment lost 2 bases and the V segment lost 6 bases, leaving 8 bases of the junction unmatched. The germline V gene encodes CDR1 LNHDA and CDR2 SQIVND (reference sequence). CDR3 region: CASRRQGERTYEQYF. CDR3 DNA: TGTGCCAGTAGGAGACAGGGGGAGAGGACCTACGAGCAGTACTTC.

The rearrangement uses TRBV2 and TRBJ2-7, with D unresolved. Looked up from germline, CDR1 is SNHLY and CDR2 is FYNNEI. The germline V and J ends were trimmed by 7 bases and 3 bases, with 16 bases remaining between them. This CDR3 is built from 14 residues. The DNA for the CDR3 is TGTGCCAGCAAGCCGGGCGCGTTCAGCTACGAGCAGTACTTC. The encoded protein is CASKPGAFSYEQYF.

The chain recombines TRBV5-4 with TRBJ2-1; 9 bases fit TRBD2. Trimming took 3 bases from V and 0 from J; bases not matched to a gene: 1. The CDR3 loop spans 15 amino acids. Germline V gives CDR1 SGHNT, CDR2 YYREEE (reference sequence). CDR3 sequence (DNA): TGTGCCAGCAGCTATAGCGGGAGCTCCTACAATGAGCAGTTCTTC. Amino acids: CASSYSGSSYNEQFF.

J is TRBJ1-1 and V is TRBV27, with D hard to call. The CDR3 consists of 15 residues. V lost 5 bases and J lost 0, with 13 bases in between. CDR1 and CDR2 (germline): MNHEY, SMNVEV (reference sequence). The CDR3 here is CASSPSNLLNTEAFF. The CDR3, as DNA: TGTGCCAGCAGTCCAAGCAACCTTCTGAACACTGAAGCTTTCTTT.

This chain links TRBV19 with TRBJ2-7; 8 bases fit TRBD1. In germline, CDR1 is LNHDA, CDR2 SQIVND (reference sequence). The J segment lost 2 bases and the V segment lost 6 bases, leaving 6 bases of the junction unmatched. The CDR3 is made up of 14 amino acids. The DNA of the CDR3 is TGTGCCAGTAGACCGGGACAGGCCGCCTACGAGCAGTACTTC. This gives the protein CASRPGQAAYEQYF. Supplemented by reference TRBV19 and TRBJ2-7, the full variable domain reads DGGITQSPKYLFRKEGQNVTLSCEQNLNHDAMYWYRQDPGQGLRLIYYSQIVNDFQKGDIAEGYSVSREKKESFPLTVTSAQKNPTAFYLCASRPGQAAYEQYFGPGTRLTVT.

This chain connects TRBV21-1 to TRBJ2-1; the table's D call, TRBD2, has no DNA check behind it. TRBV21-1 is labeled a pseudogene. This CDR3 has 20 residues. The CDR3 bases are TGTGCCAGCAGCAAAGAAGGAGGGACTAGCGGGAGGGCCTGTTACAATGAGCAGTTCTTC. Translated: CASSKEGGTSGRACYNEQFF.

The genes are TRBV11-3 and TRBJ2-1; 8 bases fit TRBD1. The V gene end was trimmed by 5 bases and the J gene end by 2 bases; junction bases not matched to a gene: 5. The CDR3 has 15 amino acids. The germline gives CDR1 SGHNT, CDR2 YENEEA. In nucleotides, the CDR3 is TGTGCCAGCAGCCCGAGACAGGGGCCCTACAATGAGCAGTTCTTC. It translates to CASSPRQGPYNEQFF.